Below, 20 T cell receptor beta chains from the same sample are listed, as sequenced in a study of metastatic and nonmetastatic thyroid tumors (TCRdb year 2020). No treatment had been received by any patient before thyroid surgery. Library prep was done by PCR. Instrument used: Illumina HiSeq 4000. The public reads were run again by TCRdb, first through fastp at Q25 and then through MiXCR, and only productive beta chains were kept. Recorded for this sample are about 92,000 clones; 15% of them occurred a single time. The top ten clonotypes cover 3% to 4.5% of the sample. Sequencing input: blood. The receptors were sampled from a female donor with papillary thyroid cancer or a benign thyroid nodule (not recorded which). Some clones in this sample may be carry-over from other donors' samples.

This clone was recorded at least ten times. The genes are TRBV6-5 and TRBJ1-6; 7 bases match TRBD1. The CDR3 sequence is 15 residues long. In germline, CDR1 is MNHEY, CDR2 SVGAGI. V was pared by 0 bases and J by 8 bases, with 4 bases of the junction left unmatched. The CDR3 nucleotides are TGTGCCAGCAGTTACTCAGGGGGCGCAGATTCACCCCTCCACTTT. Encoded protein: CASSYSGGADSPLHF.

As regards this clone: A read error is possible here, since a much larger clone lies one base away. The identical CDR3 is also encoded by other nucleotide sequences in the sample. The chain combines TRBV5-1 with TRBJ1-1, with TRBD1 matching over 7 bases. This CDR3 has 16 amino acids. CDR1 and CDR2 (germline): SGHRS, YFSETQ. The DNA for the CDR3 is TGCGCCAGCAGCTTTGAGGGGGCGGAGGGGGACACCGAAGCTTTCTTT. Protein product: CASSFEGAEGDTEAFF.

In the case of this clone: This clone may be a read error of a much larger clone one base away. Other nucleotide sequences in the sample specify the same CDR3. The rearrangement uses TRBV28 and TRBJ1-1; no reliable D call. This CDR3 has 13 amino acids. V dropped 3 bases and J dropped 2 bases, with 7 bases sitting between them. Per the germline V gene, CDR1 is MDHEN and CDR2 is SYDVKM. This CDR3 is CASSLRVNTEAFF. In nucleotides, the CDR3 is TGTGCCAGCAGTTTGAGGGTTAACACTGAAGCTTTCTTT.

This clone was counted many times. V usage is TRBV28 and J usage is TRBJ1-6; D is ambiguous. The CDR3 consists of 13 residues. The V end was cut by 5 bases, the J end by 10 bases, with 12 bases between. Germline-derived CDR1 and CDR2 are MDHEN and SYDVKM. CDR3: CASSPHESSPLHF. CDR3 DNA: TGTGCCAGCAGTCCCCATGAGAGCTCACCCCTCCACTTT.

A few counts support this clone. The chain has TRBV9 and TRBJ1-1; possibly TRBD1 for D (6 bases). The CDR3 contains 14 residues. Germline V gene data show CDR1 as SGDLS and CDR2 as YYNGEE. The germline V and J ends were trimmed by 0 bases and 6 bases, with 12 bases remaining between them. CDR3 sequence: CASSVGGTPAEAFF. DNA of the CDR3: TGTGCCAGCAGCGTAGGCGGGACACCTGCTGAAGCTTTCTTT.

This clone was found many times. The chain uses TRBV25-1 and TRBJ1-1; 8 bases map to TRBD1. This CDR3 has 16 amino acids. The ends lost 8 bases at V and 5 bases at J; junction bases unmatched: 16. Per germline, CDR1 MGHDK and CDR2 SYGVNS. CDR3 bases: TGTGCCAGCCCTGGGGAGGCGGGACAGGAGAAAACTGAAGCTTTCTTT. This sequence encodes CASPGEAGQEKTEAFF.

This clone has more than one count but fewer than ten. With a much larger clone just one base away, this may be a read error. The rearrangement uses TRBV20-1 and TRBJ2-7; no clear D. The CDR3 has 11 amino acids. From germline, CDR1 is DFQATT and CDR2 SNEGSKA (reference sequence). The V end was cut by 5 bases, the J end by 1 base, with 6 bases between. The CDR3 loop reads CSADLSYEQYF. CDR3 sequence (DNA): TGCAGTGCTGATTTGTCCTACGAGCAGTACTTC.

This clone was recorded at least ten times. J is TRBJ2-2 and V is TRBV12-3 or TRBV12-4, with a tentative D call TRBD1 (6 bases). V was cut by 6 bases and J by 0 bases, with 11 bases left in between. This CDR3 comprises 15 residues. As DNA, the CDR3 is TGTGCCAGCAGCCCCGGACAGACGAACACCGGGGAGCTGTTTTTT. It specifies CASSPGQTNTGELFF.

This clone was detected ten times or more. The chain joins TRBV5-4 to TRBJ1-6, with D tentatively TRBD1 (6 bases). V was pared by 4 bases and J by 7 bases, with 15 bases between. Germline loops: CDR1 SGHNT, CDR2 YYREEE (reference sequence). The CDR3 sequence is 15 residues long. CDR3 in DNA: TGTGCCAGCAGCCTACAGGGTATAGGGAATTCACCCCTCCACTTT. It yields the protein CASSLQGIGNSPLHF.

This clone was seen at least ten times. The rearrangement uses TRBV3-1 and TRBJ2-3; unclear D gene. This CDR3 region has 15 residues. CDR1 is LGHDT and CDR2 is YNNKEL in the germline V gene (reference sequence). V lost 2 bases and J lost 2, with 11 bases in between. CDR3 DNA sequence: TGTGCCAGCAGCCAAAACGTAGAATCCACAGATACGCAGTATTTT. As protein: CASSQNVESTDTQYF.

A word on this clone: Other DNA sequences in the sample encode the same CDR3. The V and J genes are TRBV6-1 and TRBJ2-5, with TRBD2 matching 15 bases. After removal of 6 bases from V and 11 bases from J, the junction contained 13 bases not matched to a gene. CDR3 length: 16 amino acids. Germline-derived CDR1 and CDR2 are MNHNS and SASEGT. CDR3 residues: CASSYGTSGGQGTQYF. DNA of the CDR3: TGTGCCAGCAGCTATGGGACTAGCGGGGGGCAGGGGACACAGTACTTC.

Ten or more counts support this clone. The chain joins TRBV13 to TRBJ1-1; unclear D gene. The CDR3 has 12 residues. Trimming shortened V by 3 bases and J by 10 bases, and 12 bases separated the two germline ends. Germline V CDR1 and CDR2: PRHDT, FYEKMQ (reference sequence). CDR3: CASSFQTGGAFF. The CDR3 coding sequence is TGTGCCAGCAGCTTTCAGACCGGTGGAGCTTTCTTT. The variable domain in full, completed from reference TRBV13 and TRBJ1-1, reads AAGVIQSPRHLIKEKRETATLKCYPIPRHDTVYWYQQGPGQDPQFLISFYEKMQSDKGSIPDRFSAQQFSDYHSELNMSSLELGDSALYFCASSFQTGGAFFGQGTRLTVV.

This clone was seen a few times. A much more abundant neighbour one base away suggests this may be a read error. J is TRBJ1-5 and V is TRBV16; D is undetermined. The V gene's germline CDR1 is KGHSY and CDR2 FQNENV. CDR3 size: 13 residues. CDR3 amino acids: CVSSPRVNQPQHF. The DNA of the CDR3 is TGTGTCAGCAGCCCCCGTGTCAATCAGCCCCAGCATTTT.

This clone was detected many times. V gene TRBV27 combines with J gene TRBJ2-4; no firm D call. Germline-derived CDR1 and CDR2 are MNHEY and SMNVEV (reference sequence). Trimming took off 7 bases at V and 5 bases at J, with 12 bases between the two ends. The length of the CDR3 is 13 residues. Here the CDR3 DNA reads TGTGCCAGCACCAGTACCGCAGAAAACATTCAGTACTTC. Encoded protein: CASTSTAENIQYF.

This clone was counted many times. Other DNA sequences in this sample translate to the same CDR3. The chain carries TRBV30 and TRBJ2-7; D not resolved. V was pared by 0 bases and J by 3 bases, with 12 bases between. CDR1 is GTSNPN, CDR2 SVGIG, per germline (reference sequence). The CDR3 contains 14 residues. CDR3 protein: CAWSVMSRIYEQYF. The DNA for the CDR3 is TGTGCCTGGAGTGTGATGTCTCGGATCTACGAGCAGTACTTC.

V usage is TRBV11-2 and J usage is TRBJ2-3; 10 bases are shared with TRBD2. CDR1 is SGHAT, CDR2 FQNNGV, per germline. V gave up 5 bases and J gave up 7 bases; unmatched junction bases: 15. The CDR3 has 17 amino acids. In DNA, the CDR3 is TGTGCCAGCAGCACGCGACTAGCGGGTGGGCCTGGATATACGCAGTATTTT. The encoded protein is CASSTRLAGGPGYTQYF.

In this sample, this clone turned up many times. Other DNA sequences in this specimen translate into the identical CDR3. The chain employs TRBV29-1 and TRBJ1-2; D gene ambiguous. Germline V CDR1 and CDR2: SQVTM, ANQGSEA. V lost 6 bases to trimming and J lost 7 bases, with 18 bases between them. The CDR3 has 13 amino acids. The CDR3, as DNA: TGCAGCGTCGACCCCGAAGGGAAGTCTGGCTACACCTTC. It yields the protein CSVDPEGKSGYTF.

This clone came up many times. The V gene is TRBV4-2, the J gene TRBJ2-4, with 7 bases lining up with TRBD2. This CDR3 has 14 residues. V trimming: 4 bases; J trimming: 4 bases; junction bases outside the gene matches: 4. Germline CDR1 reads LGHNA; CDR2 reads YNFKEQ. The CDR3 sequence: CASSPGGQKNIQYF. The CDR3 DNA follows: TGTGCCAGCAGCCCGGGAGGTCAGAAAAACATTCAGTACTTC.

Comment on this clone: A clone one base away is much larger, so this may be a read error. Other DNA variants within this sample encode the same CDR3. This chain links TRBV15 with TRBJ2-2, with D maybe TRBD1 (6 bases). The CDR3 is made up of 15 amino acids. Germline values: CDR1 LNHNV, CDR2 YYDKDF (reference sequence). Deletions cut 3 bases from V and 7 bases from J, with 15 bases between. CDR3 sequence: CATSRDLGGIGELFF. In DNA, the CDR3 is TGTGCCACCAGCAGGGATTTAGGGGGTATCGGGGAGCTGTTTTTT.

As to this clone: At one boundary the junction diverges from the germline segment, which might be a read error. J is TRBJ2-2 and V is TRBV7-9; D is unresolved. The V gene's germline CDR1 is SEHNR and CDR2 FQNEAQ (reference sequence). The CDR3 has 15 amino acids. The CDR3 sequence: CASSLLPVPPGELFF. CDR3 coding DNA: TGTGCCAGCAGCTTGCTGCCCGTCCCCCCCGGTGAGCTGTTTTTT.